The 3 T cell receptor beta chains below come from one sample, sequenced in a study of T cell responses to AZD1222 COVID-19 vaccine. Clones were read by immunoSEQ multiplex PCR, and TCRdb kept only the in-frame ones, dropping some. Of 30,000 to 35,000 clones in the sample, around 82% were seen once. The sample consisted of peripheral blood, taken 28 days after the second AZD1222 dose. The source is an adult who received the AZD1222 COVID-19 vaccine.

The chain combines TRBV27 with TRBJ1-5; 9 positions agree with TRBD1. In germline, CDR1 is MNHEY, CDR2 SMNVEV (reference sequence). The J segment lost 6 bases and the V segment lost 3 bases, leaving 3 bases of the junction unmatched. The CDR3 has 14 residues. CDR3 coding DNA: TGTGCCAGCAGTTTGGGGACAGGGACTCAGCCCCAGCATTTT. It encodes CASSLGTGTQPQHF.

This chain joins TRBV7-7 and TRBJ2-3; D tentatively reads TRBD1 or TRBD2 (5 bases each). Germline V lookup: CDR1 SSHAT, CDR2 FNYEAQ (reference sequence). V was shortened by 1 base and J by 1 base, with 9 bases between the two germline ends. The CDR3 covers 15 residues. The CDR3 DNA reads TGTGCCAGCAGCTTAGGGGGGTCCCGCACAGATACGCAGTATTTT. It codes for CASSLGGSRTDTQYF.

This chain connects TRBV4-2 to TRBJ2-5; TRBD2 is a possible D gene (5 bases). V shed 4 bases and J shed 5 bases, with 17 bases lying between them. Looked up from germline, CDR1 is LGHNA and CDR2 is YNFKEQ. There are 15 residues in the CDR3. The CDR3 spells CASSLRGEPRETQYF. The CDR3 DNA reads as TGTGCCAGCAGCCTCCGGGGTGAACCCCGGGAGACCCAGTACTTC.